This T cell receptor (beta chain) derives from a study of beta chain features in type 1 diabetes. The study's findings and limits: Patients with Type 1 diabetes showed moderately but significantly shorter TCRB CDR3s in all four CD4+ subsets.

With 2 bases removed from V and 5 bases from J, the gap between germline ends came to 11 bases. Looked up from germline, CDR1 is SGHDT and CDR2 is YYEEEE. The CDR3 spans 13 residues. With respect to this clone: Its cognate antigen is unknown.

Expressed TCRB transcripts got sequenced, as all isolated RNA was reverse transcribed. Measured with immunoSEQ multiplex PCR; TCRdb has only the in-frame clones, and not every one. The table includes about 190,000 clones, 7.8% detected once. This chain links TRBV5-6 with TRBJ2-7, with a tentative D call TRBD1 (5 bases). This clonotype was sampled from a woman aged 35 to 49 with type 1 diabetes. Sample: central memory CD4+ T cells from blood. CDR3 DNA: TGTGCCAGCAGCTTCAGGGCAGCTCACGAGCAGTACTTC. Protein sequence: CASSFRAAHEQYF.